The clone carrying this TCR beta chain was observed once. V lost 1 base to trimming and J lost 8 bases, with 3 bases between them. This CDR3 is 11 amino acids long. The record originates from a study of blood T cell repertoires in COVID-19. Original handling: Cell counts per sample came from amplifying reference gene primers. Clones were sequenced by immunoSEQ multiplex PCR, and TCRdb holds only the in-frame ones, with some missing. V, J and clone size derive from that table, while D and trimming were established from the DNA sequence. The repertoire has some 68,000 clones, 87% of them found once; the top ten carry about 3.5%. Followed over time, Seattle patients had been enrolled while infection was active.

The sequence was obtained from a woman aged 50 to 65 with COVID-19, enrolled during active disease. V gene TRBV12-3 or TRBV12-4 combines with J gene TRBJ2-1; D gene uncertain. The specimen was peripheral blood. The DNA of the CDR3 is TGTGCCAGCAGTTTAGTCGATGAGCAGTTCTTC. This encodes CASSLVDEQFF.